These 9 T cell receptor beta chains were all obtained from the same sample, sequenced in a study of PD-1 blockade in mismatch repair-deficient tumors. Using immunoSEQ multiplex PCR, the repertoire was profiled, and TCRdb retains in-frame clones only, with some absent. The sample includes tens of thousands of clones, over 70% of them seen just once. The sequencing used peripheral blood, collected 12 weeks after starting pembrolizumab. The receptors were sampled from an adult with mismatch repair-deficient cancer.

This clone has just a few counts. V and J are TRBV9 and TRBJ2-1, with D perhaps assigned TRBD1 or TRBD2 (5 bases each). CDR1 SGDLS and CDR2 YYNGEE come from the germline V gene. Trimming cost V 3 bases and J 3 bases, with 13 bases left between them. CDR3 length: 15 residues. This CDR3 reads CASSAGTPDYNEQFF. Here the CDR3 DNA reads TGTGCCAGCAGCGCCGGGACCCCCGACTACAATGAGCAGTTCTTC. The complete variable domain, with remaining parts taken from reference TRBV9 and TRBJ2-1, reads DSGVTQTPKHLITATGQRVTLRCSPRSGDLSVYWYQQSLDQGLQFLIQYYNGEERAKGNILERFSAQQFPDLHSELNLSSLELGDSALYFCASSAGTPDYNEQFFGPGTRLTVL.

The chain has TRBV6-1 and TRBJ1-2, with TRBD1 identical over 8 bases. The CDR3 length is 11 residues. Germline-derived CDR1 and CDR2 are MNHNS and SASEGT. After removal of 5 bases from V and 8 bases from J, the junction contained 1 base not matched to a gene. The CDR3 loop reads CASSTGGGYTF. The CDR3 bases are TGTGCCAGCAGTACAGGGGGAGGCTACACCTTC.

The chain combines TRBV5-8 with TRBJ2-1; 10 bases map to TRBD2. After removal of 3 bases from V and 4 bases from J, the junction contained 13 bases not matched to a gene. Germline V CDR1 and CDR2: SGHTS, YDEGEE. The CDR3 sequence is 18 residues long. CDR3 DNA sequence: TGTGCCAGCAGCTCGACTGGACTAGCGGTAACCGTATACAATGAGCAGTTCTTC. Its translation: CASSSTGLAVTVYNEQFF.

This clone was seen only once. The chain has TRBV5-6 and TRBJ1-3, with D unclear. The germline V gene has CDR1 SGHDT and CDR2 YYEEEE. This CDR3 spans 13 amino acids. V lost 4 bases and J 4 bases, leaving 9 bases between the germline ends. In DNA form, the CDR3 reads TGTGCCAGCAGCCCGACCGCGGGAAACACCATATATTTT. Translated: CASSPTAGNTIYF.

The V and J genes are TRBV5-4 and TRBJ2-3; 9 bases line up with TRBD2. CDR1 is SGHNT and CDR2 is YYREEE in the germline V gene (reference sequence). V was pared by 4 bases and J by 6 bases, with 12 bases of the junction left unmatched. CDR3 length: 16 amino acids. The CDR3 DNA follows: TGTGCCAGCAGCATCGGCGTTAGCGGGAGAGCGGATACGCAGTATTTT. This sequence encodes CASSIGVSGRADTQYF.

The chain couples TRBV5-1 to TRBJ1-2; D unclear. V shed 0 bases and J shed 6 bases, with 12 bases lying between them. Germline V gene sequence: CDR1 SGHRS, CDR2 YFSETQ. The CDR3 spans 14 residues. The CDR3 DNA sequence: TGCGCCAGCAGCTTGGGGGATTACACGGATGGCTACACCTTC. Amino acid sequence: CASSLGDYTDGYTF.

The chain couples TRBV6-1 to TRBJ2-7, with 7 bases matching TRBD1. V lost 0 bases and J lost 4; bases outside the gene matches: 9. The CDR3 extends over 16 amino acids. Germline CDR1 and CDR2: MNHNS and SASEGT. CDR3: CASSEAWGTAGYEQYF. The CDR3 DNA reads TGTGCCAGCAGTGAAGCCTGGGGGACAGCCGGATACGAGCAGTACTTC.

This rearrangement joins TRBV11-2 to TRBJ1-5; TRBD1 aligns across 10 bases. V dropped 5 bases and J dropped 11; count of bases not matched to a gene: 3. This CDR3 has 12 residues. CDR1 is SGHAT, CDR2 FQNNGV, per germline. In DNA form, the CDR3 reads TGTGCCAGCAGCCAGGACAGGGGGTCCCAGCATTTT. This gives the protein CASSQDRGSQHF.

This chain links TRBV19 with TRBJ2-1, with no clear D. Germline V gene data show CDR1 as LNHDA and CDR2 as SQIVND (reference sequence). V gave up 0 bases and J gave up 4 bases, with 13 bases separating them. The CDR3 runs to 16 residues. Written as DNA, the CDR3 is TGTGCCAGTAGTATAGATCGGTTACCTAGTTACAATGAGCAGTTCTTC. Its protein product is CASSIDRLPSYNEQFF.